Below, one T cell receptor (beta chain) is given with its context. Its target is not known. These data come from a study of identical twins' blood T cells. Study-wide results and caveats: Top TCRbeta clonotypes were shared more with twin than unrelated donors. V gene usage reportedly matched far better within twin pairs than unrelated donors. Environmental influences on twin similarity could not be excluded.

V shed 6 bases and J 2 bases; nucleotides not matched to a gene: 5. Per the germline V gene, CDR1 is SQVTM and CDR2 is ANQGSEA. This CDR3 region has 13 residues. TCRdb re-derived calls from the 5' RACE reads in MiXCR, one entry per CDR3 protein. The table has a few hundred thousand distinct CDR3 sequences, under 30% seen once. The sequencing input was PBMCs. The sequence was obtained from a woman aged 18 to 55 in good health. This chain links TRBV29-1 with TRBJ1-2; 8 bases align to TRBD1. The chain's CDR3 is CSVTGQENYGYTF. In nucleotides, the CDR3 is TGCAGCGTGACGGGACAGGAGAACTATGGCTACACCTTC.